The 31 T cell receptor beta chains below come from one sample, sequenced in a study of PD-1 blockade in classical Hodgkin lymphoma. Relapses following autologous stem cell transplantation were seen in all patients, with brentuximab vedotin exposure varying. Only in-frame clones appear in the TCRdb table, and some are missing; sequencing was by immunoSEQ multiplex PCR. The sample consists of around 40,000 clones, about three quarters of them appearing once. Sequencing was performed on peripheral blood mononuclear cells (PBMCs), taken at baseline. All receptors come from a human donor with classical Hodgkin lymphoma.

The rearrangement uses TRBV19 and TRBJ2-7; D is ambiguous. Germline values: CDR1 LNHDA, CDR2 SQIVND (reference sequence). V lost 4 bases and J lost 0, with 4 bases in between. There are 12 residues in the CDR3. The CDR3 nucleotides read TGTGCCAGTAGTAAGAGCTCCTACGAGCAGTACTTC. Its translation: CASSKSSYEQYF.

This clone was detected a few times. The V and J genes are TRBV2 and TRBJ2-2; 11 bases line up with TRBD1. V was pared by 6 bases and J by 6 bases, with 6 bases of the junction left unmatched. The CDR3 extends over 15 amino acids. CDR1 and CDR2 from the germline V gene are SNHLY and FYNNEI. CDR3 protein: CASRTWDRGAGELFF. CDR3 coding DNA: TGTGCCAGCAGAACTTGGGACAGGGGGGCCGGGGAGCTGTTTTTT.

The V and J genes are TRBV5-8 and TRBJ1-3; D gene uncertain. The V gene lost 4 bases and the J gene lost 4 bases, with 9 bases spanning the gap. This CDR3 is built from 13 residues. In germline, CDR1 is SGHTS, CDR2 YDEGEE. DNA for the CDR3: TGTGCCAGCAGCACGGGCAGGGGAAACACCATATATTTT. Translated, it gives CASSTGRGNTIYF.

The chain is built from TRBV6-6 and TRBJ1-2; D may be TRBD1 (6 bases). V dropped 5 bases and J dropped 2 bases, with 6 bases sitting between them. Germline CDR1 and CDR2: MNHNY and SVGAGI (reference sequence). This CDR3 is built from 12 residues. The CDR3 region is CASSQGNYGYTF. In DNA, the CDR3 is TGTGCCAGCAGTCAGGGGAACTATGGCTACACCTTC.

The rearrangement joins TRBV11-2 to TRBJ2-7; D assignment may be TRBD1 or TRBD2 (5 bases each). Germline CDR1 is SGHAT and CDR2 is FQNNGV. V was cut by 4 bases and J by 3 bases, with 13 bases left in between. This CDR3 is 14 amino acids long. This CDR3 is CASSSGTGFYEQYF. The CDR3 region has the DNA TGTGCCAGCAGCTCCGGGACGGGGTTCTACGAGCAGTACTTC.

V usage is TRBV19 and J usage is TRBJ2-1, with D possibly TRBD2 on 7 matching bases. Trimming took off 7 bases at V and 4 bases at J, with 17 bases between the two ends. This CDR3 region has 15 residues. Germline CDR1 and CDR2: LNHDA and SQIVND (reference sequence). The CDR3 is CASTRGGAGYNEQFF. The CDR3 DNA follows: TGTGCCAGTACCAGAGGGGGGGCCGGGTACAATGAGCAGTTCTTC.

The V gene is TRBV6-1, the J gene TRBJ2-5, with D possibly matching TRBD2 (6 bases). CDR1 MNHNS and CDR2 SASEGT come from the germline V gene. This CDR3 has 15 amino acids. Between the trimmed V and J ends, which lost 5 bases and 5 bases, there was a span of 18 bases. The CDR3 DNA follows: TGTGCCAGCAGTTCCCCGGGACTCCGGGGGGAGACCCAGTACTTC. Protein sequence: CASSSPGLRGETQYF.

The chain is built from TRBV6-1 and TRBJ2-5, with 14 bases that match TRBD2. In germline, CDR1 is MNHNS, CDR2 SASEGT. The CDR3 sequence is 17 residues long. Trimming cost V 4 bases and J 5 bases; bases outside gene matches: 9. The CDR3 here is CASSGRTSGGLGETQYF. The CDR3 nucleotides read TGTGCCAGCAGTGGACGGACTAGCGGGGGGCTGGGGGAGACCCAGTACTTC.

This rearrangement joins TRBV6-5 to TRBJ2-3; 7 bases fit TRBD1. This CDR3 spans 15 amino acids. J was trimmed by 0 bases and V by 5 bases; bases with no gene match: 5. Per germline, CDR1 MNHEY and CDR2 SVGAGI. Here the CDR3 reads CASSIDRASTDTQYF. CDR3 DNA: TGTGCCAGCAGTATAGACAGGGCCAGCACAGATACGCAGTATTTT.

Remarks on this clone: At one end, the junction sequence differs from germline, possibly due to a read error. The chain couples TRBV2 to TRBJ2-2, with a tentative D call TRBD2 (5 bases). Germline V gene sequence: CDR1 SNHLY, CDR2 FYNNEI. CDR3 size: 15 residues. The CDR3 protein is CASRGLSGEHRGAVF. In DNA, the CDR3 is TGTGCCAGCAGGGGGTTGAGTGGCGAACACCGGGGAGCTGTTTTT.

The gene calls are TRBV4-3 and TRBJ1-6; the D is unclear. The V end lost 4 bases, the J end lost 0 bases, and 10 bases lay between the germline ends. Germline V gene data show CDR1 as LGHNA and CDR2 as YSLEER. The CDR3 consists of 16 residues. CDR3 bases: TGCGCCAGCAGCCGCGACGCTAGCTCCTATAATTCACCCCTCCACTTT. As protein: CASSRDASSYNSPLHF.

The CDR3 nucleotides are TGTGCCAGCAGCTTCGGGGATTACGAGCAGTACTTC. As protein: CASSFGDYEQYF. The chain employs TRBV7-9 and TRBJ2-7; a weak D match, TRBD2 (5 bases). Germline assignment: CDR1 SEHNR and CDR2 FQNEAQ (reference sequence). This CDR3 region has 12 residues. V lost 3 bases to trimming and J lost 4 bases, with 7 bases between them.

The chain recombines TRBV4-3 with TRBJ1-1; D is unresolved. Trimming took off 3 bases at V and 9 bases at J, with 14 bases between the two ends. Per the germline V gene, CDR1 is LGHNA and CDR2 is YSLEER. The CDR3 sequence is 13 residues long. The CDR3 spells CASSQNWEGKAFF. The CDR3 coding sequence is TGCGCCAGCAGCCAGAATTGGGAGGGTAAAGCTTTCTTT.

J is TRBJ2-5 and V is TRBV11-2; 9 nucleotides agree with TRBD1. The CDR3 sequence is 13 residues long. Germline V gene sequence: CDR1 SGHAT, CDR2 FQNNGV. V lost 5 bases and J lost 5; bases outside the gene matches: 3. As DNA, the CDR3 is TGTGCCAGCAGCCTTGGACAGGGGGAGACCCAGTACTTC. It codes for CASSLGQGETQYF.

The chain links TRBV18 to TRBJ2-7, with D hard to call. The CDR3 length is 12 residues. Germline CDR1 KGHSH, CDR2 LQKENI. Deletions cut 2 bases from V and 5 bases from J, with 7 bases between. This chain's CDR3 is CASSPYGDEQYF. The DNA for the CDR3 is TGTGCCAGCTCACCATACGGTGACGAGCAGTACTTC.

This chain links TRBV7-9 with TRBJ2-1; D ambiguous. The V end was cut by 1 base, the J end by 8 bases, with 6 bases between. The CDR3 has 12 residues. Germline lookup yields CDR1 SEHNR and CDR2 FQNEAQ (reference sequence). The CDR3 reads CASSLVGYEQFF. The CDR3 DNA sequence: TGTGCCAGCAGCTTAGTAGGGTATGAGCAGTTCTTC.

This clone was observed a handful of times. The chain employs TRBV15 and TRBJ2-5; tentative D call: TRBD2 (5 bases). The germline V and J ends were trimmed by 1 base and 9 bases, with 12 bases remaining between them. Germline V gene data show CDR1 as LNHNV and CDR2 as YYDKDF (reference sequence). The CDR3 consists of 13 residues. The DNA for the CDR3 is TGTGCCACCAGCAGAGGGCAGGCCGGGGCCCAGTACTTC. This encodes CATSRGQAGAQYF. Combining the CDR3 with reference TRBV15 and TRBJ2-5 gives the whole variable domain DAMVIQNPRYQVTQFGKPVTLSCSQTLNHNVMYWYQQKSSQAPKLLFHYYDKDFNNEADTPDNFQSRRPNTSFCFLDIRSPGLGDTAMYLCATSRGQAGAQYFGPGTRLLVL.

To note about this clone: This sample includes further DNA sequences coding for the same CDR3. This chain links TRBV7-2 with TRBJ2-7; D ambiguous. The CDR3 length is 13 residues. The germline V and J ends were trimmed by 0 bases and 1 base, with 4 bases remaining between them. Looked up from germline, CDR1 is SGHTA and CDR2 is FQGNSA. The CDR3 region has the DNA TGTGCCAGCAGCTTAGCCGGGTCCTACGAGCAGTACTTC. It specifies CASSLAGSYEQYF.

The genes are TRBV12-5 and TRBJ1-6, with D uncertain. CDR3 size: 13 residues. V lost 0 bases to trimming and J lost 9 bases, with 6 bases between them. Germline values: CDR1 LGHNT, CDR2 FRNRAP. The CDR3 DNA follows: TGTGCTAGTGGTTTGGTAACAAGTTCACCCCTCCACTTT. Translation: CASGLVTSSPLHF.

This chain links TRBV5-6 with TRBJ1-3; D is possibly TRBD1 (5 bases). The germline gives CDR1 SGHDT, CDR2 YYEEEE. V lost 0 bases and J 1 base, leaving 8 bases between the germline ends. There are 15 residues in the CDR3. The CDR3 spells CASSLGGDSGNTIYF. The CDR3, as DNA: TGTGCCAGCAGCTTGGGGGGCGATTCTGGAAACACCATATATTTT.

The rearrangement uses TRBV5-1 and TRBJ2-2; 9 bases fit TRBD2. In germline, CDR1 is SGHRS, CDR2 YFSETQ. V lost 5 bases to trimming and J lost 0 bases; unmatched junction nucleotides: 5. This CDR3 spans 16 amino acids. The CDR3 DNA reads TGCGCCAGCAGAAATAGCGGGGGAGCGAACACCGGGGAGCTGTTTTTT. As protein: CASRNSGGANTGELFF.

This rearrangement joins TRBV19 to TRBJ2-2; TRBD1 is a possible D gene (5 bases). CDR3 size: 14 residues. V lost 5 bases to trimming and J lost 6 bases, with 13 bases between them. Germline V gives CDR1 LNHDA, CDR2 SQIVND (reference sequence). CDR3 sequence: CASSSSLQAGELFF. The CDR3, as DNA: TGTGCCAGTAGTTCTTCCTTACAGGCCGGGGAGCTGTTTTTT.

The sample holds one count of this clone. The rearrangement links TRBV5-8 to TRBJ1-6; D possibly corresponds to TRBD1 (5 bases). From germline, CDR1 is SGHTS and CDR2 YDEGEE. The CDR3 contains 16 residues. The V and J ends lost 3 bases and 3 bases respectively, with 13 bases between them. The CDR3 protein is CASSSTVSFYNSPLHF. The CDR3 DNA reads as TGTGCCAGCAGCTCGACAGTCTCCTTCTATAATTCACCCCTCCACTTT.

CDR3 sequence (DNA): TGCGCCAGCAGCCACCTAAACTTATCCCCTACGGGAACCCTTGCTGAAGCTTTCTTT. Translation: CASSHLNLSPTGTLAEAFF. V gene TRBV4-1 combines with J gene TRBJ1-1; D call uncertain. The CDR3 extends over 19 amino acids. Trimming stripped 3 bases from V and 6 bases from J, with 29 bases between. CDR1 MGHRA and CDR2 YSYEKL come from the germline V gene.

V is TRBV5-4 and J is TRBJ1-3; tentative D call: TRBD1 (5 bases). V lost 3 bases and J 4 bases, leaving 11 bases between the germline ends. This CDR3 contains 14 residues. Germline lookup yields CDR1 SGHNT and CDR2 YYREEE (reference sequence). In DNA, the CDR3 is TGTGCCAGCAGCTCCAGGGATTCAGGAAACACCATATATTTT. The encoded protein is CASSSRDSGNTIYF.

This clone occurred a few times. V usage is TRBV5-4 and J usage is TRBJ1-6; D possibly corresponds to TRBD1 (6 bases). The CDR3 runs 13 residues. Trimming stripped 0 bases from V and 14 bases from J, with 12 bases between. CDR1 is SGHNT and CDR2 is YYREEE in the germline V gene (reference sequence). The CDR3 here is CASSLGGASTLHF. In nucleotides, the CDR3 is TGTGCCAGCAGCTTGGGGGGGGCTAGTACCCTCCACTTT.

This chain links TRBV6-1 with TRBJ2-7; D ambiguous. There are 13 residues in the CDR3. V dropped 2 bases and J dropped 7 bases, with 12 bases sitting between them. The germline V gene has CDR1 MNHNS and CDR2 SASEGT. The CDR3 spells CASSETTTWEQYF. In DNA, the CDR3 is TGTGCCAGCAGTGAAACGACAACGTGGGAGCAGTACTTC.

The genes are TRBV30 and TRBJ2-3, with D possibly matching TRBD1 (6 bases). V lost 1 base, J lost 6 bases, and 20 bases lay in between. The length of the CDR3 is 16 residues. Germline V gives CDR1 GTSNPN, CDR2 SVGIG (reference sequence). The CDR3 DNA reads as TGTGCCTGGAGTGGGCCAGGTGGGGGCGCATGGGATACGCAGTATTTT. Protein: CAWSGPGGGAWDTQYF.

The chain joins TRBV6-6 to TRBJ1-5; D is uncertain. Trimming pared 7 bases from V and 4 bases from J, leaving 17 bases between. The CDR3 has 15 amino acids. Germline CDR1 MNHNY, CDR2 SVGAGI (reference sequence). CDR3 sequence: CASTPKAGLNQPQHF. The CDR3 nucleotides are TGTGCCAGCACCCCCAAGGCAGGCCTAAATCAGCCCCAGCATTTT.

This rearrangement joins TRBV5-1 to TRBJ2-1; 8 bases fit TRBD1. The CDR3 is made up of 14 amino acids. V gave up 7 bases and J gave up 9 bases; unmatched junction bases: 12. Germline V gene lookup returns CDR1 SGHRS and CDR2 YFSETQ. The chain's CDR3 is CASARTQGVGEQFF. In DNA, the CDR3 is TGCGCCAGCGCACGAACACAGGGGGTGGGTGAGCAGTTCTTC.

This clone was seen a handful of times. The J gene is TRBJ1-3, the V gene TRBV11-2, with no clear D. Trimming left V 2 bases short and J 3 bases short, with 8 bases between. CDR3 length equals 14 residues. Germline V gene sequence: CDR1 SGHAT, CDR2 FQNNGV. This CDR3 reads CASSLNQGGNTIYF. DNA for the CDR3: TGTGCCAGCAGCTTAAACCAAGGTGGAAACACCATATATTTT. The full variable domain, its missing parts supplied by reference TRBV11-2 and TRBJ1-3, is EAGVAQSPRYKIIEKRQSVAFWCNPISGHATLYWYQQILGQGPKLLIQFQNNGVVDDSQLPKDRFSAERLKGVDSTLKIQPAKLEDSAVYLCASSLNQGGNTIYFGEGSWLTVV.